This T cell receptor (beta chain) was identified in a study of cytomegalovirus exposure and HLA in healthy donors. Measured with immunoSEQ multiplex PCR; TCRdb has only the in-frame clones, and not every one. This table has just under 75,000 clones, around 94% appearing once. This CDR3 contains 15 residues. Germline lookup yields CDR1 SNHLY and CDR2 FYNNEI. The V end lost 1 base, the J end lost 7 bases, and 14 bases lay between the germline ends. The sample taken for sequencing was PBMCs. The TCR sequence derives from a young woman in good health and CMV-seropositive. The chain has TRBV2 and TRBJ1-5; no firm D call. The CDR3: CASSEEAILLQPQHF. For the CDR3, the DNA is TGTGCCAGCAGTGAAGAAGCGATCCTGTTGCAGCCCCAGCATTTT.